Included here is one TCR beta chain sequence, with context. At one boundary the junction diverges from the germline segment, which might be a read error. Out of over 9 ml of fresh peripheral blood came the PBMCs. The sample belongs to a study of T cells in Graves' hyperthyroidism and ophthalmopathy. Germline loops: CDR1 MNHNS, CDR2 SASEGT. CDR3 size: 19 residues. Amplification yielded TCR beta CDR3 regions, with RNA transcripts as the source. RT-PCR in the first round (using the HTBI primer set) targeted the TCR CDR3. Each CDR3 protein is one row after TCRdb ran MiXCR on the multiplex PCR reads. The sample has around 720,000 distinct CDR3 sequences; about a third are singletons.

Sequencing was carried out using blood. The sequence was collected from a woman aged 40 to 50 with Graves' hyperthyroidism. The rearrangement joins TRBV6-1 to TRBJ1-4; 10 bases map to TRBD1. The CDR3 coding sequence is TGTGCCGGCAGTGGGCTGACAGGGGGCCTGACGGGTTCTAATGAAAAACTGTTTTTT. Amino acid sequence: CAGSGLTGGLTGSNEKLFF.